This T cell receptor (beta chain) was obtained from a study of blood T cell repertoires in COVID-19. This clone occurred once. This CDR3 spans 16 amino acids. In germline, CDR1 is MGHDK, CDR2 SYGVNS. V lost 1 base to trimming and J lost 2 bases, with 12 bases between them. The table came from immunoSEQ multiplex PCR; TCRdb's copy has only in-frame clones and leaves some out. The sample lists over 100,000 clones; 70% to 85% were seen once. The receptor's source is a woman older than 75 with active or convalescent COVID-19. Sample: peripheral blood. The rearrangement uses TRBV25-1 and TRBJ1-5; unclear D gene. This CDR3 reads CASSESGDRGNQPQHF. The CDR3 DNA reads TGTGCCAGCAGTGAATCTGGTGACCGGGGCAATCAGCCCCAGCATTTT.